This T cell receptor beta chain was captured by sequencing in a study of blood T cell repertoires in COVID-19. Study details: Spain, Italy and the United States supplied samples that represented acute and convalescent COVID-19. Sample material is recorded as cDNA or gDNA derived from T cells, B-cell-depleted T cells, or PBMCs.

The ends were cut back, 1 base at V and 2 bases at J, with 13 bases in the middle. Germline V lookup: CDR1 SGHRS, CDR2 YFSETQ. This CDR3 has 15 residues. Original processing methods: Estimates of nucleated cell counts were drawn from the amplification of reference gene primers. Clones were read by immunoSEQ multiplex PCR, and TCRdb kept only the in-frame ones, dropping some. From that table come the V and J calls and clone size; the DNA was used to work out D and trimming. Of 250,000 or so clones listed, 86% are singletons. The receptor was derived from a man aged 40-49 years with active or convalescent COVID-19. Sequenced material: peripheral blood. V gene TRBV5-1 combines with J gene TRBJ2-7; possibly TRBD1 for D (6 bases). The CDR3 region has the DNA TGCGCCAGCAGCTTGCATCAGGGGCCAACCTACGAGCAGTACTTC. The encoded protein is CASSLHQGPTYEQYF.